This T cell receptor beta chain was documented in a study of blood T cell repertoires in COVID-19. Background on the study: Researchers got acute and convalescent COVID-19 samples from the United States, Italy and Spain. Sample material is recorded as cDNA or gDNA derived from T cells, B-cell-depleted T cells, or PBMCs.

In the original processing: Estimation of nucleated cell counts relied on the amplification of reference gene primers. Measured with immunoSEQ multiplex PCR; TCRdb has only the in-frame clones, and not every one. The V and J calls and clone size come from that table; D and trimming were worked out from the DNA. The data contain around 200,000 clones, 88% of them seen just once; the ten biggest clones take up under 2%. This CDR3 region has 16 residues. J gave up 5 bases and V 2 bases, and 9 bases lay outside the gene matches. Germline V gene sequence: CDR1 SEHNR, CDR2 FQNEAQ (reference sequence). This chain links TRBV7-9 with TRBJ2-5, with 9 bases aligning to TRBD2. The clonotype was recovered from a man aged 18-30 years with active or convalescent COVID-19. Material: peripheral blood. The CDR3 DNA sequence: TGTGCCAGCAGCTTAATTGGCGGGAGGGCCGGGGAGACCCAGTACTTC. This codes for CASSLIGGRAGETQYF.